Following are 15 T cell receptor beta chains from one sample sequenced in a study of blood T cells in healthy people across ages. The use of a sample-barcoded 5' primer and a J-beta primer mix characterized a second PCR of 7 to 11 cycles. Using its own MiXCR run on the 5' RACE reads, TCRdb lists one record per CDR3 protein. Counted here are hundreds of thousands of distinct CDR3 sequences, 40% to 45% occurring once; the ten biggest clones make up 25% to 30%. Material: blood. The receptors originated from a man older than 75 in good health.

J is TRBJ2-7 and V is TRBV20-1; the match to TRBD1 covers 9 bases. V lost 0 bases and J lost 7; bases outside the gene matches: 10. CDR3 size: 15 residues. Germline CDR1 DFQATT, CDR2 SNEGSKA (reference sequence). The CDR3 nucleotides are TGCAGTGCTAGAGATGGGGACAGGGCGGACAATGAGCAGTACTTC. Residues: CSARDGDRADNEQYF.

The chain recombines TRBV20-1 with TRBJ1-5; TRBD1 might be the D (5 bases). Trimming shortened V by 3 bases and J by 3 bases, and 18 bases separated the two germline ends. Germline CDR1 reads DFQATT; CDR2 reads SNEGSKA (reference sequence). This CDR3 has 16 residues. The CDR3 DNA sequence: TGCAGTGCTAGGGAGGGAACAGGTTACTCCAATCAGCCCCAGCATTTT. Translating it yields CSAREGTGYSNQPQHF.

This clonotype was seen just once. Sequence at one end of the junction differs from germline and may be a read error. The chain carries TRBV3-1 and TRBJ2-5; 10 bases align to TRBD2. The CDR3 consists of 17 residues. The germline V gene encodes CDR1 LGHDT and CDR2 YNNKEL (reference sequence). The CDR3 DNA reads TGTGCCAGCCGCCAAGGGCTAGCGGGGGCGAGAGGAGAGACCCAGTACTTC. Encoded protein: CASRQGLAGARGETQYF.

This clonotype was observed a handful of times. The V gene is TRBV12-3 or TRBV12-4, the J gene TRBJ2-7; D not certain. Trimming stripped 3 bases from V and 1 base from J, with 7 bases between. This CDR3 is 13 amino acids long. CDR3 nucleotide sequence: TGTGCCAGCAGTTTTTCACAGTCCTACGAGCAGTACTTC. Its protein product is CASSFSQSYEQYF.

This rearrangement joins TRBV7-2 to TRBJ2-3; TRBD1 is a possible D gene (6 bases). This CDR3 comprises 17 residues. Trimming pared 0 bases from V and 3 bases from J, leaving 16 bases between. Germline loops: CDR1 SGHTA, CDR2 FQGNSA. The CDR3 DNA is TGTGCCAGCAGCTTAGCGGTGGCAGAAGGACAGACAGATACGCAGTATTTT. It specifies CASSLAVAEGQTDTQYF. Looking up the rest from reference TRBV7-2 and TRBJ2-3 gives the full variable domain: GAGVSQSPSNKVTEKGKDVELRCDPISGHTALYWYRQSLGQGLEFLIYFQGNSAPDKSGLPSDRFSAERTGGSVSTLTIQRTQQEDSAVYLCASSLAVAEGQTDTQYFGPGTRLTVL.

The V gene is TRBV6-6, the J gene TRBJ2-6; TRBD2 aligns across 7 bases. The CDR3 contains 16 residues. Germline V gene lookup returns CDR1 MNHNY and CDR2 SVGAGI (reference sequence). V lost 7 bases, J lost 0 bases, and 6 bases stayed unmatched. CDR3 amino acids: CASMAGVGSGANVLTF. DNA for the CDR3: TGTGCCAGCATGGCGGGGGTCGGCTCTGGGGCCAACGTCCTGACTTTC.

This sequence joins TRBV20-1 and TRBJ2-5; TRBD2 matches 10 bases. The end of the DNA aligns better with TRBJ2-7, so the J call may be wrong. The CDR3 is made up of 15 amino acids. Germline V gene sequence: CDR1 DFQATT, CDR2 SNEGSKA (reference sequence). Here the CDR3 reads CSARDSGGSDYEQYF. CDR3 bases: TGCAGTGCTAGGGATAGCGGGGGGTCTGACTACGAGCAGTACTTC.

As for this clonotype: Mismatch with germline at one junction end may stem from a read error. The genes are TRBV30 and TRBJ2-1, with TRBD1 as a possible D gene (6 bases). CDR1 and CDR2 (germline): GTSNPN, SVGIG (reference sequence). The CDR3 totals 12 residues. CDR3 sequence (DNA): TGTGCCTGGAGTGAGAGGGGGAATGAGCGGTTCTTC. It codes for CAWSERGNERFF.

The V gene is TRBV5-4, the J gene TRBJ2-3, with 8 nucleotides matching TRBD1. This CDR3 is built from 16 residues. Germline values: CDR1 SGHNT, CDR2 YYREEE (reference sequence). Germline trimming cut 3 bases from V and 4 bases from J; bases unmatched to any gene: 10. CDR3 in amino acids: CASSSNDRGGADTQYF. CDR3 sequence (DNA): TGTGCCAGCAGCTCAAACGACAGGGGAGGTGCAGATACGCAGTATTTT.

The chain recombines TRBV9 with TRBJ2-1; the D is unclear. The J call is in doubt because the DNA end fits TRBJ2-7 better. The V gene's germline CDR1 is SGDLS and CDR2 YYNGEE. The CDR3 consists of 17 residues. CDR3: CASSVHSRTLSYNEQYF. The CDR3 DNA reads as TGTGCCAGCAGCGTCCACTCTAGGACGTTAAGCTACAATGAGCAGTACTTC.

This sequence joins TRBV2 and TRBJ1-1; no firm D call. CDR1 is SNHLY, CDR2 FYNNEI, per germline. Trimming took 4 bases from V and 5 from J, leaving 11 bases between them. The CDR3 extends over 13 amino acids. Here the CDR3 reads CASSAVIGTEAFF. The CDR3 DNA reads as TGTGCCAGCAGTGCCGTAATTGGAACTGAAGCTTTCTTT. The whole variable domain, filled in from reference TRBV2 and TRBJ1-1, reads EPEVTQTPSHQVTQMGQEVILRCVPISNHLYFYWYRQILGQKVEFLVSFYNNEISEKSEIFDDQFSVERPDGSNFTLKIRSTKLEDSAMYFCASSAVIGTEAFFGQGTRLTVV.

The chain links TRBV7-2 to TRBJ2-5; 11 bases are a match to TRBD2. The germline CDR1 and CDR2 sequences are SGHTA and FQGNSA. The CDR3 spans 15 residues. The ends lost 5 bases at V and 11 bases at J; junction bases unmatched: 13. This CDR3 reads CASSARLAGPGEQYF. DNA of the CDR3: TGTGCCAGCAGCGCACGACTAGCGGGGCCGGGAGAGCAGTACTTC.

The chain recombines TRBV11-2 with TRBJ2-3; no clear D. V shed 1 base and J shed 2 bases, with 7 bases lying between them. The CDR3 runs 14 residues. Looked up from germline, CDR1 is SGHAT and CDR2 is FQNNGV. Here the CDR3 DNA reads TGTGCCAGCAGCTTAGTCGTTTACACAGATACGCAGTATTTT. It translates to CASSLVVYTDTQYF.

The chain is built from TRBV12-3 or TRBV12-4 and TRBJ2-1; no definite D call. Trimming took off 2 bases at V and 0 bases at J, with 8 bases between the two ends. The CDR3 has 15 amino acids. The CDR3 DNA reads TGTGCCAGCAGTTTATCCCCGAGCTCCTACAATGAGCAGTTCTTC. It yields the protein CASSLSPSSYNEQFF.

This clonotype was counted between two and nine times. The V gene is TRBV27, the J gene TRBJ1-2, with TRBD1 matching over 8 bases. Germline loops: CDR1 MNHEY, CDR2 SMNVEV (reference sequence). The V and J ends lost 6 bases and 7 bases, in that order; junction bases with no gene match: 7. This CDR3 has 13 residues. CDR3 DNA: TGTGCCAGCAGGGTGACAGGGGAGGGTGGCTACACCTTC. Its protein is CASRVTGEGGYTF.